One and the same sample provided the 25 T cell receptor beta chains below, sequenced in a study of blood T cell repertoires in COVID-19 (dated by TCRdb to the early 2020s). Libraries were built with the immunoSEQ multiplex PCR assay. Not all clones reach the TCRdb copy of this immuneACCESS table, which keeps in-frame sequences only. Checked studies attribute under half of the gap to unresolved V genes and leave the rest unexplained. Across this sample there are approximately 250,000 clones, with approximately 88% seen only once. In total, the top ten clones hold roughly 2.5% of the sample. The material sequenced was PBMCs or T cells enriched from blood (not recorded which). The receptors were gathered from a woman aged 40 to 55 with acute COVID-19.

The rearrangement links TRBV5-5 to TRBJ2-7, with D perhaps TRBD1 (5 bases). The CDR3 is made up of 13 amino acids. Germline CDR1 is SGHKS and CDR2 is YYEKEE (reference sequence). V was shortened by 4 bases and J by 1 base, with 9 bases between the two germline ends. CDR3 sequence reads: CASSVTDSYEQYF. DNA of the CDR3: TGTGCCAGCAGCGTGACAGATTCCTACGAGCAGTACTTC.

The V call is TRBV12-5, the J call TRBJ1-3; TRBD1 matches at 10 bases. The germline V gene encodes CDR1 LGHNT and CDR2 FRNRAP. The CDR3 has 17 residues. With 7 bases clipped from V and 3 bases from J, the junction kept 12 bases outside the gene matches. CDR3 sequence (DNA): TGTGCTAGTGTCCTCCGGAGCGGGACAGGGGTTGGAAACACCATATATTTT. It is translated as CASVLRSGTGVGNTIYF. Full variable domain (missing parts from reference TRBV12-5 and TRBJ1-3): DARVTQTPRHKVTEMGQEVTMRCQPILGHNTVFWYRQTMMQGLELLAYFRNRAPLDDSGMPKDRFSAEMPDATLATLKIQPSEPRDSAVYFCASVLRSGTGVGNTIYFGEGSWLTVV.

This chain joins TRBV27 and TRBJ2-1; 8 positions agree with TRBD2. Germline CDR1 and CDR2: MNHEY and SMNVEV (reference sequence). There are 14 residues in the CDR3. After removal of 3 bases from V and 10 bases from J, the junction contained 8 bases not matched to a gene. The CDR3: CASSLSSGRREQFF. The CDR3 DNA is TGTGCCAGCAGTTTGTCTAGCGGGCGACGGGAGCAGTTCTTC.

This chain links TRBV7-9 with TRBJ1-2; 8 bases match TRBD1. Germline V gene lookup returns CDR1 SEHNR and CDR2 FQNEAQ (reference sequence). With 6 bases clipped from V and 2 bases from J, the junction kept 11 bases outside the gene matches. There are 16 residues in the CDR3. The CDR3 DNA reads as TGTGCCAGCAGTAGGACAGGGACCCGACGCAACTATGGCTACACCTTC. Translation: CASSRTGTRRNYGYTF.

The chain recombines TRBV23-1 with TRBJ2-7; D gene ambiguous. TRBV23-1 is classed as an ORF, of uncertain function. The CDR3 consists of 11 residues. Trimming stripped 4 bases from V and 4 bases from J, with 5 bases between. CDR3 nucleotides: TGCGCCAGCAGTCCGACTTACGAGCAGTACTTC. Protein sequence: CASSPTYEQYF.

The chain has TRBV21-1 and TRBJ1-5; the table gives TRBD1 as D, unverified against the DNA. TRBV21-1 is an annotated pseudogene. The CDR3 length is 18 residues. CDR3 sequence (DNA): TGTGCCAGCAGCGGAACCGGGACAGAAGCTTATAGCAATCAGCCCCAGCATTTT. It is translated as CASSGTGTEAYSNQPQHF.

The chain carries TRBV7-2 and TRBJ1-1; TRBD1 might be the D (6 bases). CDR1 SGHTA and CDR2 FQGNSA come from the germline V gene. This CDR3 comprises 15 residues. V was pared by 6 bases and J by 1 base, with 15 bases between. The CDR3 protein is CASSFTGTQNTEAFF. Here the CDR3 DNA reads TGTGCCAGCAGTTTTACCGGGACACAGAACACTGAAGCTTTCTTT. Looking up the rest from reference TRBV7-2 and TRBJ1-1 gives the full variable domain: GAGVSQSPSNKVTEKGKDVELRCDPISGHTALYWYRQSLGQGLEFLIYFQGNSAPDKSGLPSDRFSAERTGGSVSTLTIQRTQQEDSAVYLCASSFTGTQNTEAFFGQGTRLTVV.

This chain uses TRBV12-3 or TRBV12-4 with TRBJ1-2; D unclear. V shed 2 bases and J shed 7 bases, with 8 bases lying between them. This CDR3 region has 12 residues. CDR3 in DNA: TGTGCCAGCAGTTTATCGCCAGGTGGCTACACCTTC. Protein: CASSLSPGGYTF.

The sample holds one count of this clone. CDR3 protein: CASSLPLAVNEQFF. The CDR3, as DNA: TGTGCCAGCAGCTTACCTCTAGCAGTCAATGAGCAGTTCTTC. The chain has TRBV7-9 and TRBJ2-1, with D tentatively TRBD2 (5 bases). This CDR3 contains 14 residues. Trimming removed 2 bases at V and 6 bases at J, with 11 bases between. Germline V gives CDR1 SEHNR, CDR2 FQNEAQ (reference sequence).

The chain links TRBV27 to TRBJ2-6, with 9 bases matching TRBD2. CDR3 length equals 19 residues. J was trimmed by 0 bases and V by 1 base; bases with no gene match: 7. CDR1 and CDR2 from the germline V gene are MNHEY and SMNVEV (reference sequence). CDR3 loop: CASSLLGGRARSGANVLTF. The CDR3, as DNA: TGTGCCAGCAGTTTATTGGGCGGGAGGGCCCGCTCTGGGGCCAACGTCCTGACTTTC.

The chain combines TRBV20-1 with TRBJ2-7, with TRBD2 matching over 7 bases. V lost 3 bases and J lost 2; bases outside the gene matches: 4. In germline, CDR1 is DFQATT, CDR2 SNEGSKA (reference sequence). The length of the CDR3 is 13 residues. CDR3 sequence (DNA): TGCAGTGCTAGTCCGGGGGGACCCTACGAGCAGTACTTC. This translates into CSASPGGPYEQYF.

CDR3 sequence: CASSPRGVGGETQYF. Written as DNA, the CDR3 is TGTGCCAGCAGCCCTCGGGGGGTGGGGGGCGAGACCCAGTACTTC. The chain recombines TRBV9 with TRBJ2-5, with D possibly being TRBD2 (7 bases). V was trimmed by 4 bases and J by 5 bases, leaving 18 bases between them. The CDR3 is made up of 15 amino acids. The V gene's germline CDR1 is SGDLS and CDR2 YYNGEE.

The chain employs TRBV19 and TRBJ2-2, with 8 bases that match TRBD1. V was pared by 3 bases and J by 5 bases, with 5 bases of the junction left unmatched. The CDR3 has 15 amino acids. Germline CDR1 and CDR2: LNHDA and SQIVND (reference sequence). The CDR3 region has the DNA TGTGCCAGTAGTATCCCTACAGGGGGGACCGGGGAGCTGTTTTTT. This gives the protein CASSIPTGGTGELFF. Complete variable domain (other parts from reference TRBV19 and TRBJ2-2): DGGITQSPKYLFRKEGQNVTLSCEQNLNHDAMYWYRQDPGQGLRLIYYSQIVNDFQKGDIAEGYSVSREKKESFPLTVTSAQKNPTAFYLCASSIPTGGTGELFFGEGSRLTVL.

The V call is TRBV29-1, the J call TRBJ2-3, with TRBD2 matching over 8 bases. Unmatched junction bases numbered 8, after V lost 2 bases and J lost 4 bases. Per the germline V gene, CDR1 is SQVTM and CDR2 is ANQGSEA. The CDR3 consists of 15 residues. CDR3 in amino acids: CSVERGGRRPDTQYF. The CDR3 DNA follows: TGCAGCGTTGAACGGGGCGGGAGGAGGCCAGATACGCAGTATTTT.

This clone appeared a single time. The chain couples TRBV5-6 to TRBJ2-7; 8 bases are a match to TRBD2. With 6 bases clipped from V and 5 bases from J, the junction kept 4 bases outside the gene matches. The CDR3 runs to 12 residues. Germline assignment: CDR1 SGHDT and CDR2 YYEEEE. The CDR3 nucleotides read TGTGCCAGCACATTGCGGGGGGACGAGCAGTACTTC. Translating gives CASTLRGDEQYF. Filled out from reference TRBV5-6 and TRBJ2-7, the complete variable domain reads DAGVTQSPTHLIKTRGQQVTLRCSPKSGHDTVSWYQQALGQGPQFIFQYYEEEERQRGNFPDRFSGHQFPNYSSELNVNALLLGDSALYLCASTLRGDEQYFGPGTRLTVT.

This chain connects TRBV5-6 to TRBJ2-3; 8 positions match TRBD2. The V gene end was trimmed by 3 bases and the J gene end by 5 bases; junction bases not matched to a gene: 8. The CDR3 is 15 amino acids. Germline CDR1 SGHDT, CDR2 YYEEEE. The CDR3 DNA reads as TGTGCCAGCAGCTCTCGGCGACGGGAGGGAGATACGCAGTATTTT. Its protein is CASSSRRREGDTQYF.

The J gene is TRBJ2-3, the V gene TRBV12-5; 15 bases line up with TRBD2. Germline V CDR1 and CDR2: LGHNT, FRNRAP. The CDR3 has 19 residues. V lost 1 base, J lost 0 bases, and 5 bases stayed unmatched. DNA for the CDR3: TGTGCTAGTGGTTTGGCTGGACTAGCGGGAGGGGCTAGCACAGATACGCAGTATTTT. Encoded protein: CASGLAGLAGGASTDTQYF. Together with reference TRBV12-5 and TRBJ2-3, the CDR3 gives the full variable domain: DARVTQTPRHKVTEMGQEVTMRCQPILGHNTVFWYRQTMMQGLELLAYFRNRAPLDDSGMPKDRFSAEMPDATLATLKIQPSEPRDSAVYFCASGLAGLAGGASTDTQYFGPGTRLTVL.

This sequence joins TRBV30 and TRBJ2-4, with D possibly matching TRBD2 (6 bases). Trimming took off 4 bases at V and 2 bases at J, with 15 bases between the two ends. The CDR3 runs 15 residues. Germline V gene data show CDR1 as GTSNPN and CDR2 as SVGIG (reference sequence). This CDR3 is CAWNAQGGSKNIQYF. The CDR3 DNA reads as TGTGCCTGGAATGCTCAGGGAGGTTCCAAAAACATTCAGTACTTC.

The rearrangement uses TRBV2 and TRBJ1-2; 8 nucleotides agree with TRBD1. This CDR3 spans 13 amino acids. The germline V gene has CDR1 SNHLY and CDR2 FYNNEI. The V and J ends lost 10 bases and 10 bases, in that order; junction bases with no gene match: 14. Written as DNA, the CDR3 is TGTGCCACCCTCTCAGGGGGCGGAACCTCCTACACCTTC. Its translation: CATLSGGGTSYTF.

The CDR3 bases are TGTGCCAGCAGTTTCGGTATAGCGGGGGGCCTGATCACAGATACGCAGTATTTT. This translates into CASSFGIAGGLITDTQYF. This rearrangement joins TRBV27 to TRBJ2-3, with TRBD2 matching over 10 bases. The CDR3 contains 18 residues. Germline trimming cut 3 bases from V and 2 bases from J; bases unmatched to any gene: 11. Germline V CDR1 and CDR2: MNHEY, SMNVEV (reference sequence).

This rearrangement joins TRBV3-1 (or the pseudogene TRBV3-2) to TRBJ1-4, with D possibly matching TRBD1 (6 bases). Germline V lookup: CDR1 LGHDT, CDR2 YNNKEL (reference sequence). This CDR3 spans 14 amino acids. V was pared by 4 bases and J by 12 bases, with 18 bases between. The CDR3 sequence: CASSPPGTLGELFF. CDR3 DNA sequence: TGTGCCAGCAGCCCCCCCGGGACATTGGGAGAACTGTTTTTT.

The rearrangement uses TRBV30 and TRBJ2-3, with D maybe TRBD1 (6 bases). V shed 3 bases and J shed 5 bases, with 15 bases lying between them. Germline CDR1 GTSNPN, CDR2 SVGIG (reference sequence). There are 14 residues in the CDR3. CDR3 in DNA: TGTGCCTGGAGACAGGGCGGGTCTCGAGATACGCAGTATTTT. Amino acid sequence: CAWRQGGSRDTQYF.

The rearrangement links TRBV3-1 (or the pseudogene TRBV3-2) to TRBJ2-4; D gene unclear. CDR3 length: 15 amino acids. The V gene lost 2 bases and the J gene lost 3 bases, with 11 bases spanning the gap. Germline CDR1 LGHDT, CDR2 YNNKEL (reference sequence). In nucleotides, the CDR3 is TGTGCCAGCAGCCAACAGTACTATGACAAAAACATTCAGTACTTC. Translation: CASSQQYYDKNIQYF.

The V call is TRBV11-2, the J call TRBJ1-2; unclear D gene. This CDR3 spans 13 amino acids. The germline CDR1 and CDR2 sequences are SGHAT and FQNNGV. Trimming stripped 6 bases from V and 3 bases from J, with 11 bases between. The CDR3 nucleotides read TGTGCCAGCAGTTATGGACTTGACTATGGCTACACCTTC. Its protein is CASSYGLDYGYTF.

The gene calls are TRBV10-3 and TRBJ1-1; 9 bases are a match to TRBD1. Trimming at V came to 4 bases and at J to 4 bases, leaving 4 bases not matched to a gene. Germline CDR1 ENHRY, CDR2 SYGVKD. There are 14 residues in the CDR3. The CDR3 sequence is CAISGDREGTEAFF. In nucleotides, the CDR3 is TGTGCCATCAGTGGGGACAGGGAGGGCACTGAAGCTTTCTTT.